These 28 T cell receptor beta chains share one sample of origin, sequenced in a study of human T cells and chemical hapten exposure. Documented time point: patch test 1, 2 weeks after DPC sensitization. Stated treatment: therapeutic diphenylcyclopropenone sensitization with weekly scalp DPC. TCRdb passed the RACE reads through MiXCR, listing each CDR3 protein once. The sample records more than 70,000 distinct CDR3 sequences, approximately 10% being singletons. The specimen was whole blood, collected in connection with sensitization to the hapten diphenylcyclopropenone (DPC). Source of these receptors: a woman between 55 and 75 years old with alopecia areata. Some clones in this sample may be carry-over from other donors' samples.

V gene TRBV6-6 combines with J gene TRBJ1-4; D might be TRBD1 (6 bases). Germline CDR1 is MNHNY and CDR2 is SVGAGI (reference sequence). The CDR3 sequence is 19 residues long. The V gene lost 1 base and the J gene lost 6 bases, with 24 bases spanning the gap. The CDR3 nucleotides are TGTGCCAGCAGTTACTTATCCCCGGGACAAATAGAGGGTGATGAAAAACTGTTTTTT. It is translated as CASSYLSPGQIEGDEKLFF.

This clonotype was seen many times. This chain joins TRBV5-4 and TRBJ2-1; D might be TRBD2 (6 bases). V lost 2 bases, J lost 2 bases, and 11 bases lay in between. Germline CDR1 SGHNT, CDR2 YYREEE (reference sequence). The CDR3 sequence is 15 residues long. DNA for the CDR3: TGTGCCAGCAGCTTAGGATGGGGGGCCTACAATGAGCAGTTCTTC. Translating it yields CASSLGWGAYNEQFF.

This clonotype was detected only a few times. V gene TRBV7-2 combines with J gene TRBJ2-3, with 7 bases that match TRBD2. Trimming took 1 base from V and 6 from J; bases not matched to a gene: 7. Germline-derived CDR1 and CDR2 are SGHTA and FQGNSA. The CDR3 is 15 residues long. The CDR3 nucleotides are TGTGCCAGCAGCTTAGGAACTAGCGAGGTGGATACGCAGTATTTT. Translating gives CASSLGTSEVDTQYF.

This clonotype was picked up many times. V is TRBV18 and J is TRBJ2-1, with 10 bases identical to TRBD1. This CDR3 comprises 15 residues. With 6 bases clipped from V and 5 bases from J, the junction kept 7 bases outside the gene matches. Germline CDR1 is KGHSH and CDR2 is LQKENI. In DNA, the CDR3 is TGTGCCAGCTCCCCGACAGGGGGCCGGAACAATGAGCAGTTCTTC. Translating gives CASSPTGGRNNEQFF.

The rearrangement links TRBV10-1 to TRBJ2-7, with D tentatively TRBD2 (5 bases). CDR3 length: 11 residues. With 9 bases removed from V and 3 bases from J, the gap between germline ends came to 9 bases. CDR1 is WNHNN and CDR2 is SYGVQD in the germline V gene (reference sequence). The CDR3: CASLGDYEQYF. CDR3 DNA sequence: TGCGCCAGTCTCGGGGACTACGAGCAGTACTTC.

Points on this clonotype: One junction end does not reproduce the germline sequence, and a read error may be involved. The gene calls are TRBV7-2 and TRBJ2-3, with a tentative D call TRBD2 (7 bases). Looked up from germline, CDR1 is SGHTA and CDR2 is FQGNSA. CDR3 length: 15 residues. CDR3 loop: CASSFSAGAEDMQYF. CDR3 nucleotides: TGTGCCAGCAGCTTCTCTGCGGGGGCCGAAGATATGCAGTATTTT.

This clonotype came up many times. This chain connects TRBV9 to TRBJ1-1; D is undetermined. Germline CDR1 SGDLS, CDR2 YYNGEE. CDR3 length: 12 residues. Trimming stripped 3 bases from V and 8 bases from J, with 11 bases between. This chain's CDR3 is CASSALPGEAFF. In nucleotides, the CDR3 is TGTGCCAGCAGCGCCCTCCCGGGGGAAGCTTTCTTT.

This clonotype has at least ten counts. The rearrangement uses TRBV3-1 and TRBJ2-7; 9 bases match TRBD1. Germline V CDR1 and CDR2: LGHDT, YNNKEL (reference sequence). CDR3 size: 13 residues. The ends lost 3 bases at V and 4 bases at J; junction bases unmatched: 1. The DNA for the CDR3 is TGTGCCAGCAGCCAGGGACAGGGTTACGAGCAGTACTTC. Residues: CASSQGQGYEQYF.

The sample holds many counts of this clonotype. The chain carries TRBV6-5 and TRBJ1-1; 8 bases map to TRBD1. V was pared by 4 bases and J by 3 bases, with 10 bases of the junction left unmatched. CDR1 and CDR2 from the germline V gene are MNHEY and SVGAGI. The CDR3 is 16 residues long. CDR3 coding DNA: TGTGCCAGCAGTTTTCCCACAACAGGGGGGGACACTGAAGCTTTCTTT. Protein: CASSFPTTGGDTEAFF.

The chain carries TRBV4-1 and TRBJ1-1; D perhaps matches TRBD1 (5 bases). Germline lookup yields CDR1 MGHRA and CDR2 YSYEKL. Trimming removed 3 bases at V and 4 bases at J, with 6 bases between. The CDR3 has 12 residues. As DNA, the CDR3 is TGCGCCAGCAGCCAGGGGACCACTGAAGCTTTCTTT. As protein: CASSQGTTEAFF.

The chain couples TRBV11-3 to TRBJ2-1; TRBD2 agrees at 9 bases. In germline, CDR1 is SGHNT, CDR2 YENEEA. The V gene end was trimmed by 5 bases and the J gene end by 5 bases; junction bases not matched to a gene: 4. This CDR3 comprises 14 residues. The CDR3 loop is CASSHSGGDNEQFF. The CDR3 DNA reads TGTGCCAGCAGCCATAGCGGGGGAGACAATGAGCAGTTCTTC.

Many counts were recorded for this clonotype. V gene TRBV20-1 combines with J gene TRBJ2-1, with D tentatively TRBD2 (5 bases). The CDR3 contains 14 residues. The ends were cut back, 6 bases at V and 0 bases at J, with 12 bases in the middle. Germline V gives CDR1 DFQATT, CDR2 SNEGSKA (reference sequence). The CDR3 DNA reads TGCAGTGCCGGAGGCCAGTCCTCCTACAATGAGCAGTTCTTC. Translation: CSAGGQSSYNEQFF.

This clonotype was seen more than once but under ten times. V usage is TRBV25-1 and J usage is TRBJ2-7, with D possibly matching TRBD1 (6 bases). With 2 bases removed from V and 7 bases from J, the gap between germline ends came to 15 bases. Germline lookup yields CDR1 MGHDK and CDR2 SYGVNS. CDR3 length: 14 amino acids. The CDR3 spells CASSEGQGTGEQYF. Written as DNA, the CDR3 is TGTGCCAGCAGTGAAGGCCAGGGGACGGGTGAGCAGTACTTC.

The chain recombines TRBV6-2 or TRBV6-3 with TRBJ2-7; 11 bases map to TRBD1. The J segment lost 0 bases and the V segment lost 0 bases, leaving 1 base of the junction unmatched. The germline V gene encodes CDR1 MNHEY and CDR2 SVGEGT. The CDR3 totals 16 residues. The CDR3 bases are TGTGCCAGCAGTTACTCGGGGACAGGGGGCTCCTACGAGCAGTACTTC. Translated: CASSYSGTGGSYEQYF.

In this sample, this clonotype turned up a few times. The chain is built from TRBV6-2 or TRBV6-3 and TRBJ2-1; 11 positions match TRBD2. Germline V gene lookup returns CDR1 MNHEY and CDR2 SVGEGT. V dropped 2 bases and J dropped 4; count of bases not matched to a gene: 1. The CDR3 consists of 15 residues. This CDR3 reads CASSYGTSGYNEQFF. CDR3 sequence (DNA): TGTGCCAGCAGTTACGGGACTAGCGGTTACAATGAGCAGTTCTTC.

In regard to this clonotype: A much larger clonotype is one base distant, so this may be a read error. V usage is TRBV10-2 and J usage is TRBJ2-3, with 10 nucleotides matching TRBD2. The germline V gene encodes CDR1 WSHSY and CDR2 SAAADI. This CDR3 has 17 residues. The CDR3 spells CATSEPLAGEFTDTQYF. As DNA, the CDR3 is TGCGCCACCAGTGAACCCCTAGCGGGGGAGTTCACAGATACGCAGTATTTT.

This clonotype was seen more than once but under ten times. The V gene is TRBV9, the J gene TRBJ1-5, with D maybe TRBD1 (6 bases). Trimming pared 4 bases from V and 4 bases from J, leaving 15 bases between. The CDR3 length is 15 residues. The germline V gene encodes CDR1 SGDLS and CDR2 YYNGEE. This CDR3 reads CASSHTGFLNQPQHF. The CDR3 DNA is TGTGCCAGCAGCCATACAGGGTTTTTGAATCAGCCCCAGCATTTT.

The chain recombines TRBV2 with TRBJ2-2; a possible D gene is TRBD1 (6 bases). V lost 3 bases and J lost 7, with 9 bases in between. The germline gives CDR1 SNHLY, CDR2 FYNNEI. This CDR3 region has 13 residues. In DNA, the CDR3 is TGTGCCAGCAGTGATACAGGGATCGGGGAGCTGTTTTTT. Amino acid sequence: CASSDTGIGELFF.

The CDR3 protein is CASSESMQFNEQFF. CDR3 coding DNA: TGTGCCAGCAGTGAAAGTATGCAGTTCAATGAGCAGTTCTTC. This rearrangement joins TRBV28 to TRBJ2-1, with no clear D. V was pared by 5 bases and J by 6 bases, with 14 bases between. The CDR3 contains 14 residues. CDR1 and CDR2 from the germline V gene are MDHEN and SYDVKM.

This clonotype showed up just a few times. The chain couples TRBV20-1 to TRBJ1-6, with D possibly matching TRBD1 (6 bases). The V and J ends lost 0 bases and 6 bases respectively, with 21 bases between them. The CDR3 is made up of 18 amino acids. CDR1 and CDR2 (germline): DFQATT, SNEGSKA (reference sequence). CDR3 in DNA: TGCAGTGCTAGAGATCCCTCAACTACAGGGAGAAGTAATTCACCCCTCCACTTT. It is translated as CSARDPSTTGRSNSPLHF.

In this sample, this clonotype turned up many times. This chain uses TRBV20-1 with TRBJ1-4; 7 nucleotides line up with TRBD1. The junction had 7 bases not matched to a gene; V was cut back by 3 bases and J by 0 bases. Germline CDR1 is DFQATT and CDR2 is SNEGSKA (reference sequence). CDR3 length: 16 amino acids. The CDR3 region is CSASKTGTATNEKLFF. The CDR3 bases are TGCAGTGCTAGTAAGACAGGGACCGCAACTAATGAAAAACTGTTTTTT.

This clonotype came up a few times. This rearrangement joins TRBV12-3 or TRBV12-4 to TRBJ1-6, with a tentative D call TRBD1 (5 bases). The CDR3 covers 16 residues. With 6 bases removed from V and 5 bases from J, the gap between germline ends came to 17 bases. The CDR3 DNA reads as TGTGCCAGCAGCCCTCCCGGGGGGGGTAATAATTCACCCCTCCACTTT. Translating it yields CASSPPGGGNNSPLHF.

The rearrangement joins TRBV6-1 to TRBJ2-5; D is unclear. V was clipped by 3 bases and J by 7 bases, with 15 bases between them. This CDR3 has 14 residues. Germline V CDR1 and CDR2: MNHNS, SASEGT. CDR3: CASSDGSPAGTQYF. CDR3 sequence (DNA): TGTGCCAGCAGTGATGGATCCCCCGCCGGGACCCAGTACTTC.

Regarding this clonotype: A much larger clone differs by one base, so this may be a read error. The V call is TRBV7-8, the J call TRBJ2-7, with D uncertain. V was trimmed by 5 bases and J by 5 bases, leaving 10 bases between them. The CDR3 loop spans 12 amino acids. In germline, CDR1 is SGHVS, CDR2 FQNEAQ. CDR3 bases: TGTGCCAGCAGCCTATGTCCCCACGAGCAGTACTTC. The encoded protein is CASSLCPHEQYF.

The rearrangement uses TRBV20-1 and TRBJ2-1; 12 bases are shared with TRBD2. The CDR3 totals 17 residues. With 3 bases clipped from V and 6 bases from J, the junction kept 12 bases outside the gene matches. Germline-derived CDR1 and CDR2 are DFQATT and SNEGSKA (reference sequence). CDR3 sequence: CSASKASGGALGNEQFF. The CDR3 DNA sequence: TGCAGTGCTAGTAAGGCTAGCGGGGGGGCCCTGGGCAATGAGCAGTTCTTC.

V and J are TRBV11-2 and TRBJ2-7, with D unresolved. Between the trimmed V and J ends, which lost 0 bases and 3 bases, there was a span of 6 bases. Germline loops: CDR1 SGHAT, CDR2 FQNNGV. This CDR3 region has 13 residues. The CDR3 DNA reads TGTGCCAGCAGCTTAGACCCGAACTACGAGCAGTACTTC. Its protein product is CASSLDPNYEQYF.

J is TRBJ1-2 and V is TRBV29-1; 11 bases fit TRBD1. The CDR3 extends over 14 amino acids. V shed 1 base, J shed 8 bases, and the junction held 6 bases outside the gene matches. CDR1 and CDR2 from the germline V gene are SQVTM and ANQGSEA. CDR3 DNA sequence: TGCAGCGTTGAAGGAGGACAGGGGGCAGGAGGCTACACCTTC. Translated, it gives CSVEGGQGAGGYTF.

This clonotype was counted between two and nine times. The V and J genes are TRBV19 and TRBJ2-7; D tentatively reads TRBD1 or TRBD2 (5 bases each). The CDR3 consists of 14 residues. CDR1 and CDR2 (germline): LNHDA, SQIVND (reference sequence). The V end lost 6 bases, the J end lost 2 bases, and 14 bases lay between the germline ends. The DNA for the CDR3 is TGTGCCAGTAGGAGAGCGGCGACAGCCTACGAGCAGTACTTC. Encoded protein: CASRRAATAYEQYF.